One sample yielded the 4 T cell receptor beta chains listed below, sequenced in a study of cytomegalovirus exposure and HLA in healthy donors. The PCR used 60 Vbeta and 13 Jbeta primers. Assay: immunoSEQ multiplex PCR; the TCRdb copy retains only in-frame clones and omits some. The sample comprises 150,000 to 200,000 clones, around 77% of which are singletons, and 1.5% to 2% rests with the top ten. The material sequenced was PBMCs. The source of these receptors is a woman in her twenties or thirties in good health and CMV-seronegative.

The genes are TRBV2 and TRBJ2-7; a weak D match, TRBD1 (7 bases). Germline V gene lookup returns CDR1 SNHLY and CDR2 FYNNEI. CDR3 length: 15 residues. V was clipped by 3 bases and J by 0 bases, with 12 bases between them. The CDR3 DNA reads TGTGCCAGCAGTGACATGCGGGACAGCTCCTACGAGCAGTACTTC. This codes for CASSDMRDSSYEQYF.

The chain uses TRBV7-9 and TRBJ2-1; 9 nucleotides align to TRBD1. The V gene's germline CDR1 is SEHNR and CDR2 FQNEAQ (reference sequence). The CDR3 is 16 residues long. V was pared by 5 bases and J by 0 bases, with 5 bases of the junction left unmatched. CDR3 sequence: CASSPDRGPSYNEQFF. DNA for the CDR3: TGTGCCAGCAGCCCGGACAGGGGCCCCTCCTACAATGAGCAGTTCTTC. Complete variable domain (other parts from reference TRBV7-9 and TRBJ2-1): DTGVSQNPRHKITKRGQNVTFRCDPISEHNRLYWYRQTLGQGPEFLTYFQNEAQLEKSRLLSDRFSAERPKGSFSTLEIQRTEQGDSAMYLCASSPDRGPSYNEQFFGPGTRLTVL.

Here the CDR3 reads CASSRWLAGGNTDTQYF. The CDR3 nucleotides read TGTGCCAGCAGCCGGTGGCTAGCGGGAGGAAACACAGATACGCAGTATTTT. The V call is TRBV27, the J call TRBJ2-3, with 11 bases lining up with TRBD2. V gave up 6 bases and J gave up 2 bases; unmatched junction bases: 10. Germline lookup yields CDR1 MNHEY and CDR2 SMNVEV (reference sequence). The CDR3 sequence is 17 residues long.

The chain links TRBV7-2 to TRBJ2-1; maybe TRBD1 (6 bases). V was pared by 5 bases and J by 9 bases, with 14 bases between. Germline-derived CDR1 and CDR2 are SGHTA and FQGNSA. The CDR3 runs to 13 residues. The CDR3 nucleotides are TGTGCCAGCAGCCCAAGACAGGAAGGTGAGCAGTTCTTC. Its translation is CASSPRQEGEQFF.